This T cell receptor beta chain was profiled in a study of OX40 agonist ivuxolimab in advanced cancers. The CDR3 is made up of 14 amino acids. Germline V CDR1 and CDR2: SGDLS, YYNGEE. Trimming pared 0 bases from V and 2 bases from J, leaving 9 bases between. Produced via immunoSEQ multiplex PCR; TCRdb's table is partial and in-frame only. The table includes around 30,000 clones, approximately 90% detected once. The chain has TRBV9 and TRBJ2-7; no firm D call. Material: CD4+ or CD8+ T cells sorted from blood, obtained in a trial of the OX40 agonist ivuxolimab. This sequence originates from an adult with an advanced solid tumor such as melanoma, head and neck, liver or kidney cancer. CDR3 residues: CASSVGTGAYEQYF. CDR3 nucleotide sequence: TGTGCCAGCAGCGTAGGAACGGGTGCCTACGAGCAGTACTTC.